The 32 T cell receptor beta chains given below trace back to one sample, sequenced in a study of blood T cells in healthy people across ages. It was with a sample-barcoded 5' primer and a J-beta primer mix that a second PCR of roughly 7 to 12 cycles was run. One entry per CDR3 protein, called by TCRdb with MiXCR from the 5' RACE reads. The data contain roughly 1.5 million distinct CDR3 sequences, 35% to 45% of them seen just once; the ten biggest clones take up less than 5%. Specimen: blood. The origin of the receptors is a woman under 30 in good health.

The genes are TRBV7-2 and TRBJ2-7; weak D call: TRBD2 (5 bases). V was clipped by 1 base and J by 6 bases, with 13 bases between them. Germline assignment: CDR1 SGHTA and CDR2 FQGNSA. The CDR3 is made up of 14 amino acids. Written as DNA, the CDR3 is TGTGCCAGCAGCTTAGTAACCTCTACTAGCGAGCAGTACTTC. This codes for CASSLVTSTSEQYF.

This clonotype was seen a single time. The chain employs TRBV2 and TRBJ2-1, with D possibly being TRBD1 or TRBD2 (6 bases each). The CDR3 is 13 residues long. Trimming left V 6 bases short and J 6 bases short, with 12 bases between. Germline V lookup: CDR1 SNHLY, CDR2 FYNNEI. The CDR3 DNA reads as TGTGCCAGCAGGGGGGGCCCCCTCAATGAGCAGTTCTTC. It yields the protein CASRGGPLNEQFF.

The chain has TRBV6-5 and TRBJ1-2; D perhaps matches TRBD1 (6 bases). CDR3 length: 15 residues. Trimming took 0 bases from V and 4 from J, leaving 12 bases between them. Germline CDR1 MNHEY, CDR2 SVGAGI. CDR3 DNA sequence: TGTGCCAGCAGTTACTCCGAAACAGGGATCTATGGCTACACCTTC. Translated: CASSYSETGIYGYTF.

This clonotype appeared a few times. The chain couples TRBV4-3 to TRBJ2-2, with D perhaps TRBD1 or TRBD2 (5 bases each). V lost 4 bases to trimming and J lost 6 bases, with 9 bases between them. This CDR3 has 13 amino acids. Germline CDR1 LGHNA, CDR2 YSLEER. The CDR3 DNA follows: TGCGCCAGCAGCCTCGGGACGGCCGGGGAGCTGTTTTTT. Translation gives CASSLGTAGELFF.

This clonotype has just a few counts. This chain connects TRBV24-1 to TRBJ2-1, with TRBD2 matching over 10 bases. The CDR3 extends over 20 amino acids. Germline CDR1 KGHDR, CDR2 SFDVKD. Trimming cost V 5 bases and J 0 bases; bases outside gene matches: 15. The CDR3 protein is CATSGRAGTSALSSYNEQFF. For the CDR3, the DNA is TGTGCCACCAGTGGCCGTGCCGGGACTAGCGCACTTAGCTCCTACAATGAGCAGTTCTTC.

In DNA form, the CDR3 reads TGTGCCAGCAGCCTAACAGGGTGGAACGAGCAGTACTTC. It translates to CASSLTGWNEQYF. This chain joins TRBV7-2 and TRBJ2-7, with D possibly TRBD1 on 6 matching bases. This CDR3 is 13 amino acids long. Germline-derived CDR1 and CDR2 are SGHTA and FQGNSA. V gave up 5 bases and J gave up 5 bases, with 13 bases separating them.

In its sample, this clonotype was seen once. V and J are TRBV15 and TRBJ2-7, with TRBD1 identical over 7 bases. The CDR3 is 13 amino acids. V shed 6 bases, J shed 6 bases, and the junction held 8 bases outside the gene matches. Germline V lookup: CDR1 LNHNV, CDR2 YYDKDF (reference sequence). CDR3 in DNA: TGTGCCACCAGAACACAGGGGAAGGGCGAGCAGTACTTC. It yields the protein CATRTQGKGEQYF.

The rearrangement links TRBV9 to TRBJ1-2; the D is unclear. CDR3 length equals 14 residues. CDR1 is SGDLS, CDR2 YYNGEE, per germline. Trimming removed 2 bases at V and 4 bases at J, with 12 bases between. CDR3 sequence: CASSVPGVPYGYTF. The CDR3 DNA reads TGTGCCAGCAGCGTTCCTGGGGTCCCCTATGGCTACACCTTC.

The chain uses TRBV9 and TRBJ1-2; no definite D call. Trimming cost V 1 base and J 3 bases, with 10 bases left between them. The V gene's germline CDR1 is SGDLS and CDR2 YYNGEE. This CDR3 spans 14 amino acids. This chain's CDR3 is CASSVLAGDYGYTF. The DNA for the CDR3 is TGTGCCAGCAGCGTATTGGCAGGAGACTATGGCTACACCTTC. The full variable domain, with the rest looked up from reference TRBV9 and TRBJ1-2, is DSGVTQTPKHLITATGQRVTLRCSPRSGDLSVYWYQQSLDQGLQFLIQYYNGEERAKGNILERFSAQQFPDLHSELNLSSLELGDSALYFCASSVLAGDYGYTFGSGTRLTVV.

Only a few counts were recorded for this clonotype. The gene calls are TRBV29-1 and TRBJ2-5; tentatively, D is TRBD1 (5 bases). The CDR3 length is 12 residues. V was shortened by 7 bases and J by 2 bases, with 11 bases between the two germline ends. Germline lookup yields CDR1 SQVTM and CDR2 ANQGSEA. This chain's CDR3 is CSGLTDQETQYF. The CDR3 DNA sequence: TGCAGCGGGCTGACAGATCAAGAGACCCAGTACTTC.

The chain combines TRBV6-2 or TRBV6-3 with TRBJ2-4; 9 nucleotides agree with TRBD2. J lost 8 bases, V lost 0 bases, and 14 bases had no gene match. Germline V gives CDR1 MNHEY, CDR2 SVGEGT. This CDR3 has 18 amino acids. CDR3 sequence reads: CASSYSVRVASGVHIQYF. DNA for the CDR3: TGTGCCAGCAGTTACTCAGTAAGGGTGGCTAGCGGGGTTCACATTCAGTACTTC.

This clonotype came up many times. DNA of the CDR3: TGTGCCAGCAGCTATCAGGGGACCGGCAATCAGCCCCAGCATTTT. It specifies CASSYQGTGNQPQHF. The gene calls are TRBV27 and TRBJ1-5; D might be TRBD1 (6 bases). There are 15 residues in the CDR3. Trimming took off 6 bases at V and 2 bases at J, with 14 bases between the two ends. Per the germline V gene, CDR1 is MNHEY and CDR2 is SMNVEV (reference sequence).

The chain recombines TRBV5-1 with TRBJ2-1, with D unresolved. From germline, CDR1 is SGHRS and CDR2 YFSETQ. This CDR3 has 17 amino acids. Trimming shortened V by 3 bases and J by 10 bases, and 26 bases separated the two germline ends. This chain's CDR3 is CASSWSYYRVTVFEQFF. The DNA for the CDR3 is TGCGCCAGCAGCTGGAGCTATTACCGGGTAACAGTTTTCGAGCAGTTCTTC.

V and J are TRBV9 and TRBJ1-6; 8 bases agree with TRBD1. The V segment lost 2 bases and the J segment 8 bases; nucleotides outside the gene matches: 3. This CDR3 has 14 amino acids. Per germline, CDR1 SGDLS and CDR2 YYNGEE. The CDR3 DNA is TGTGCCAGCAGCGTGGACAGGGTCGATTCACCCCTCCACTTT. The encoded protein is CASSVDRVDSPLHF. The variable domain in full, with the rest retrieved from reference TRBV9 and TRBJ1-6, is DSGVTQTPKHLITATGQRVTLRCSPRSGDLSVYWYQQSLDQGLQFLIQYYNGEERAKGNILERFSAQQFPDLHSELNLSSLELGDSALYFCASSVDRVDSPLHFGNGTRLTVT.

The V call is TRBV29-1, the J call TRBJ1-2; a possible D gene is TRBD1 (5 bases). Trimming left V 5 bases short and J 3 bases short, with 10 bases between. Per the germline V gene, CDR1 is SQVTM and CDR2 is ANQGSEA. The CDR3 loop spans 12 amino acids. The CDR3 DNA is TGCAGCGTTACCGAGGGGTACTATGGCTACACCTTC. As protein: CSVTEGYYGYTF.

The rearrangement uses TRBV20-1 and TRBJ1-2; D is unclear. The germline V gene encodes CDR1 DFQATT and CDR2 SNEGSKA (reference sequence). Trimming took 0 bases from V and 2 from J, leaving 10 bases between them. CDR3 length: 14 amino acids. CDR3 nucleotides: TGCAGTGCTAGAGATGGGTGGCAGAACTATGGCTACACCTTC. It specifies CSARDGWQNYGYTF.

This clonotype was seen a few times. This chain joins TRBV10-3 and TRBJ1-2, with TRBD1 matching 7 bases. Per the germline V gene, CDR1 is ENHRY and CDR2 is SYGVKD. CDR3 length: 13 amino acids. With V trimmed by 11 bases and J by 7 bases, 13 bases remained unmatched. The DNA of the CDR3 is TGTGCCCACACTCAGGGGGAGGAGAGTGGCTACACCTTC. Translation gives CAHTQGEESGYTF.

Only a few counts were recorded for this clonotype. This chain uses TRBV7-9 with TRBJ2-7, with 12 positions matching TRBD2. Per germline, CDR1 SEHNR and CDR2 FQNEAQ (reference sequence). There are 16 residues in the CDR3. V lost 5 bases to trimming and J lost 4 bases; unmatched junction nucleotides: 9. This CDR3 is CASSQTLAGGPYEQYF. In DNA form, the CDR3 reads TGTGCCAGCAGCCAAACCCTAGCGGGAGGGCCATACGAGCAGTACTTC.

The V and J genes are TRBV29-1 and TRBJ1-1; the D is unclear. The V and J ends lost 2 bases and 10 bases respectively, with 11 bases between them. This CDR3 contains 11 residues. Per germline, CDR1 SQVTM and CDR2 ANQGSEA. The CDR3 DNA is TGCAGCGTTGAAATAGGGTTAGGAGCTTTCTTT. It specifies CSVEIGLGAFF.

V is TRBV7-2 and J is TRBJ2-1; 7 bases fit TRBD1. Per germline, CDR1 SGHTA and CDR2 FQGNSA. The CDR3 consists of 16 residues. Germline trimming cut 1 base from V and 7 bases from J; bases unmatched to any gene: 10. CDR3 bases: TGTGCCAGCAGCTTAGATGCACTCCCAGGGGGTAATGAGCAGTTCTTC. This gives the protein CASSLDALPGGNEQFF.

The gene calls are TRBV9 and TRBJ2-7; D is possibly TRBD2 (5 bases). The length of the CDR3 is 14 residues. The germline CDR1 and CDR2 sequences are SGDLS and YYNGEE. V lost 4 bases, J lost 0 bases, and 11 bases lay in between. The CDR3 protein is CASSLHGNSYEQYF. CDR3 DNA sequence: TGTGCCAGCAGCCTCCACGGGAACTCCTACGAGCAGTACTTC.

This clonotype was counted only a few times. This chain joins TRBV27 and TRBJ1-2; TRBD1 agrees at 8 bases. The junction had 13 bases not matched to a gene; V was cut back by 6 bases and J by 7 bases. Germline V gives CDR1 MNHEY, CDR2 SMNVEV (reference sequence). The CDR3 loop spans 15 amino acids. The CDR3 here is CASSSEVTGVLGYTF. CDR3 in DNA: TGTGCCAGCAGCTCCGAAGTGACAGGGGTTCTTGGCTACACCTTC.

The chain links TRBV7-2 to TRBJ2-7; TRBD1 aligns across 7 bases. CDR1 is SGHTA and CDR2 is FQGNSA in the germline V gene. The CDR3 loop spans 14 amino acids. J lost 6 bases, V lost 2 bases, and 7 bases had no gene match. The CDR3 is CASSLRGTAREQYF. The CDR3 coding sequence is TGTGCCAGCAGCTTAAGAGGGACAGCTCGCGAGCAGTACTTC.

This sequence joins TRBV2 and TRBJ2-7; D uncertain. The DNA end lines up better with TRBJ2-5; the J call may be wrong. The CDR3 sequence is 11 residues long. Per germline, CDR1 SNHLY and CDR2 FYNNEI. This CDR3 is CASTVGETQYF. The CDR3 region has the DNA TGTGCCAGCACGGTTGGAGAGACCCAGTACTTC.

Comment on this clonotype: At one end, the junction sequence differs from germline, possibly due to a read error. The V call is TRBV7-9, the J call TRBJ2-4, with D unclear. The J call may be faulty, since TRBJ2-5 better matches the DNA end. There are 17 residues in the CDR3. From germline, CDR1 is SEHNR and CDR2 FQNEAQ (reference sequence). CDR3 coding DNA: TGTGCCGGCAGCTTGGGTCAGCTAGTAGTAGAAAAAGAGACCCAGTACTTC. This codes for CAGSLGQLVVEKETQYF.

The chain combines TRBV12-3 or TRBV12-4 with TRBJ2-5; 8 positions match TRBD2. The junction had 22 bases not matched to a gene; V was cut back by 5 bases and J by 11 bases. The length of the CDR3 is 17 residues. CDR3 bases: TGTGCCAGCAGTCCCCCGTCATCGGGACTAGTGTACAATGAGCAGTACTTC. Translated, it gives CASSPPSSGLVYNEQYF.

The chain links TRBV6-5 to TRBJ2-5, with TRBD2 matching 9 bases. V dropped 3 bases and J dropped 5; count of bases not matched to a gene: 4. Germline V CDR1 and CDR2: MNHEY, SVGAGI. CDR3 length: 14 amino acids. The CDR3 DNA sequence: TGTGCCAGCAGTTATGGGACTAGCTGGGAGACCCAGTACTTC. It specifies CASSYGTSWETQYF.

This clonotype was observed a handful of times. The gene calls are TRBV6-2 or TRBV6-3 and TRBJ2-1, with D possibly being TRBD1 or TRBD2 (5 bases each). The germline V gene encodes CDR1 MNHEY and CDR2 SVGEGT. V was clipped by 3 bases and J by 9 bases, with 15 bases between them. The CDR3 consists of 14 residues. The CDR3 is CASSYQSGTGEQFF. The CDR3 DNA reads TGTGCCAGCAGTTATCAGAGCGGCACAGGTGAGCAGTTCTTC.

This clonotype was detected only a few times. This rearrangement joins TRBV6-2 or TRBV6-3 to TRBJ2-3, with D unresolved. V was shortened by 2 bases and J by 6 bases, with 15 bases between the two germline ends. Germline CDR1 is MNHEY and CDR2 is SVGEGT. The length of the CDR3 is 15 residues. The CDR3 is CASSYRSARMDTQYF. The DNA of the CDR3 is TGTGCCAGCAGTTACCGGTCAGCTCGCATGGATACGCAGTATTTT.

For this clonotype: Since a much larger clone is just one base distant, this may be a read error. DNA of the CDR3: TGTGCCAGCAGCCAAGGGACACTCTATGGCTACACCTTC. Amino acid sequence: CASSQGTLYGYTF. This chain joins TRBV3-1 and TRBJ1-2, with D possibly matching TRBD1 (5 bases). Trimming removed 1 base at V and 4 bases at J, with 7 bases between. The CDR3 covers 13 residues. Germline V gene lookup returns CDR1 LGHDT and CDR2 YNNKEL (reference sequence).

This chain links TRBV20-1 with TRBJ1-5; no clear D. Trimming left V 3 bases short and J 9 bases short, with 18 bases between. This CDR3 comprises 14 residues. Germline V gives CDR1 DFQATT, CDR2 SNEGSKA (reference sequence). The CDR3 is CSASLMAGLGPQHF. Here the CDR3 DNA reads TGCAGTGCTAGTCTAATGGCAGGACTCGGGCCCCAGCATTTT.

The CDR3, as DNA: TGTGCCAGCAGCTTGGTGGACAGTATTTTCTATGGCTACACCTTC. As protein: CASSLVDSIFYGYTF. The J gene is TRBJ1-2, the V gene TRBV5-4; D may be TRBD1 (6 bases). There are 15 residues in the CDR3. V shed 0 bases and J shed 4 bases, with 13 bases lying between them. Germline CDR1 reads SGHNT; CDR2 reads YYREEE (reference sequence).